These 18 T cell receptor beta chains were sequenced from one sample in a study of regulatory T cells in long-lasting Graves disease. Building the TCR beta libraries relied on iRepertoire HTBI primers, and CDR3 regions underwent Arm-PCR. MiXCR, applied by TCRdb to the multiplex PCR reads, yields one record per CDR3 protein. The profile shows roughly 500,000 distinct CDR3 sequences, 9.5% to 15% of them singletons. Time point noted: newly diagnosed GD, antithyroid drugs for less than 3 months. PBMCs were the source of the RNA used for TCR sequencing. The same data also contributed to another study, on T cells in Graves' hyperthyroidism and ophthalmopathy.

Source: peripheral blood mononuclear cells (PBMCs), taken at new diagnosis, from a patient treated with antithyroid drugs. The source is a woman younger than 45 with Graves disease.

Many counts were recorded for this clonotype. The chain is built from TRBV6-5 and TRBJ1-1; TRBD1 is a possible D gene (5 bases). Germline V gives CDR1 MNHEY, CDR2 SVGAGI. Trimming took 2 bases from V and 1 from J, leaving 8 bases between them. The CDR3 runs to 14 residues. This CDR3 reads CASSYRQGNTEAFF. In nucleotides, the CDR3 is TGTGCCAGCAGTTACCGGCAGGGGAACACTGAAGCTTTCTTT.

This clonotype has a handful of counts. Here the CDR3 DNA reads TGTGCCAGTAGCCCTTTGGGGACAGGGGACAATGAGCAGTTCTTC. Protein sequence: CASSPLGTGDNEQFF. The chain is built from TRBV19 and TRBJ2-1; 10 positions agree with TRBD1. The CDR3 is 15 residues long. CDR1 and CDR2 (germline): LNHDA, SQIVND (reference sequence). The V gene end was trimmed by 6 bases and the J gene end by 5 bases; junction bases not matched to a gene: 7.

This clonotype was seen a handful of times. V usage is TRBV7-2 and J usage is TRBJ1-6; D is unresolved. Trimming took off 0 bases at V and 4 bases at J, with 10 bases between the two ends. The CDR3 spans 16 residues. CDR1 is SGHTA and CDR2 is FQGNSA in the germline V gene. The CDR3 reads CASSLASTDYNSPLHF. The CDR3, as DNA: TGTGCCAGCAGCTTAGCGTCAACAGATTATAATTCACCCCTCCACTTT.

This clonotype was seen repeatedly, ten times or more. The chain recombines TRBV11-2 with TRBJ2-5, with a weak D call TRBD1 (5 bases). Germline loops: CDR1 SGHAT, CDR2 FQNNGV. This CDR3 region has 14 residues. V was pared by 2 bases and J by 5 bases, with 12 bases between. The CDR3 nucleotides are TGTGCCAGCAGCTTACATAGGGGATTGGAGACCCAGTACTTC. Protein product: CASSLHRGLETQYF.

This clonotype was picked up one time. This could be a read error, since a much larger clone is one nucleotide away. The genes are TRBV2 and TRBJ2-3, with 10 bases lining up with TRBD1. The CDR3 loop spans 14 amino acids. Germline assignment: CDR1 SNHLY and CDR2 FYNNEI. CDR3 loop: CASSAGTGEGTRYF. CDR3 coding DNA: TGTGCCAGCAGTGCGGGGACAGGGGAGGGTACGCGGTATTTT. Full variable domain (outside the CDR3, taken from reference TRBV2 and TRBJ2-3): EPEVTQTPSHQVTQMGQEVILRCVPISNHLYFYWYRQILGQKVEFLVSFYNNEISEKSEIFDDQFSVERPDGSNFTLKIRSTKLEDSAMYFCASSAGTGEGTRYFGPGTRLTVL.

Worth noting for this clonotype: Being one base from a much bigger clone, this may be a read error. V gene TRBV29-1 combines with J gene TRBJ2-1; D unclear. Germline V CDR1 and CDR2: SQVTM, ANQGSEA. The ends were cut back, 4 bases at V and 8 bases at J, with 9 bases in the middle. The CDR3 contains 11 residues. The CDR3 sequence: CSVVNVDEQFF. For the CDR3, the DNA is TGCAGCGTTGTAAATGTAGATGAGCAGTTCTTC.

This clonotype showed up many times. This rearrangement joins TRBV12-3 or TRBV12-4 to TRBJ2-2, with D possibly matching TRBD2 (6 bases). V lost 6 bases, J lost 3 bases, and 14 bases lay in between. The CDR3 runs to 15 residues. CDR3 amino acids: CASSFAGGYTGELFF. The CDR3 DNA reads TGTGCCAGCAGCTTTGCTGGGGGGTACACCGGGGAGCTGTTTTTT.

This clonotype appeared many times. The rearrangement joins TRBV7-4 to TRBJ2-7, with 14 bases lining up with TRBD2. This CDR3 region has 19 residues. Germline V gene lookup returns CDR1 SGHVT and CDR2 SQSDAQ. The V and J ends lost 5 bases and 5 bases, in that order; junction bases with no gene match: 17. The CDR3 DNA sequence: TGTGCCAGCAGCCGGAACGTGACTAGCGGGAGGGCCGACGGGAACGAGCAGTACTTC. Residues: CASSRNVTSGRADGNEQYF.

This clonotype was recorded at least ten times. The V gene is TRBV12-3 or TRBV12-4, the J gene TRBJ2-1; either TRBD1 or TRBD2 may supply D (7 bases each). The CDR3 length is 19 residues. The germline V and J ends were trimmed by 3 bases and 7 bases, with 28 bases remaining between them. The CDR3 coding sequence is TGTGCCAGCAGTTTGAGATCAGGGGGGGTAGTGGACTCTCGGAATGAGCAGTTCTTC. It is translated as CASSLRSGGVVDSRNEQFF.

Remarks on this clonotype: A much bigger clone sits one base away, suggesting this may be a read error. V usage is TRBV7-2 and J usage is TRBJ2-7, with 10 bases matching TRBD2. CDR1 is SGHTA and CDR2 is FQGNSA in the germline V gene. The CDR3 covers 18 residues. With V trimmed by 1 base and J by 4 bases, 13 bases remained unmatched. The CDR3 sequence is CASSLGLAGPTVTYEQYF. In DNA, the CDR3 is TGTGCCAGCAGCTTAGGACTAGCGGGCCCGACAGTTACTTACGAGCAGTACTTC. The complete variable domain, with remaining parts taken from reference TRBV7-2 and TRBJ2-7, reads GAGVSQSPSNKVTEKGKDVELRCDPISGHTALYWYRQSLGQGLEFLIYFQGNSAPDKSGLPSDRFSAERTGGSVSTLTIQRTQQEDSAVYLCASSLGLAGPTVTYEQYFGPGTRLTVT.

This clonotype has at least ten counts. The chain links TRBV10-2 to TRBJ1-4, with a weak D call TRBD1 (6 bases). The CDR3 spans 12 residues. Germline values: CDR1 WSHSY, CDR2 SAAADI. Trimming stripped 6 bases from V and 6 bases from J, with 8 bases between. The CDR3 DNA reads TGCGCCAGCAGGAACAGGGATGAAAAACTGTTTTTT. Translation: CASRNRDEKLFF.

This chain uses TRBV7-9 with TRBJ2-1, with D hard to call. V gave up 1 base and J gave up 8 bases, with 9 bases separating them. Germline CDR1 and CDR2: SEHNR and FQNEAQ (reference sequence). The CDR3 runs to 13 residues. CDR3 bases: TGTGCCAGCAGCTTAGGCGAGGTCTATGAGCAGTTCTTC. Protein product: CASSLGEVYEQFF.

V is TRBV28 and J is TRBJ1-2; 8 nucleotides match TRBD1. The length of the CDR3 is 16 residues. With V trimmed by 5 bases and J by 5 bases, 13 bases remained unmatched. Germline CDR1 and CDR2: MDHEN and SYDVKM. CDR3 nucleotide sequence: TGTGCCAGCAGTACCCAGGGGGCCAGTGTAGTATATGGCTACACCTTC. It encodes CASSTQGASVVYGYTF.

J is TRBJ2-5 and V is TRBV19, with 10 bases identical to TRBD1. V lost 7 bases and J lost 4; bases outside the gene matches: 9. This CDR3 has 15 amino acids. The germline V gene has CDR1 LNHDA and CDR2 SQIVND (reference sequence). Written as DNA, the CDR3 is TGTGCCAGTACCCCACGGACAGGGGGGATAGAGACCCAGTACTTC. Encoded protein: CASTPRTGGIETQYF.

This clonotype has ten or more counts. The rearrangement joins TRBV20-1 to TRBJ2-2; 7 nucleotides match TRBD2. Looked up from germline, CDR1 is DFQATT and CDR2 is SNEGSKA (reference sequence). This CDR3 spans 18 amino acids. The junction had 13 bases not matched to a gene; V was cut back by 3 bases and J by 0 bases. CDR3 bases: TGCAGTGCTAGTCCTCTAGCGGAGAAGGACGCGAACACCGGGGAGCTGTTTTTT. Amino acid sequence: CSASPLAEKDANTGELFF.

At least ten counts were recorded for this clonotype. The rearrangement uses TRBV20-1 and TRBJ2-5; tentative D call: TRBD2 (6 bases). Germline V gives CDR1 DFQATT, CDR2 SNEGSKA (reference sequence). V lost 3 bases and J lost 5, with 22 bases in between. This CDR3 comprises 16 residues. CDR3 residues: CSARSSEPGSWETQYF. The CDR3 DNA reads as TGCAGTGCTAGGTCTAGCGAACCGGGCTCCTGGGAGACCCAGTACTTC.

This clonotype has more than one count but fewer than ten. In DNA, the CDR3 is TGTGCCAGCAGATCCGGGACACAGAACACCGGGGAGCTGTTTTTT. It codes for CASRSGTQNTGELFF. The genes are TRBV7-6 and TRBJ2-2; possibly TRBD1 for D (6 bases). Germline CDR1 is SGHVS and CDR2 is FNYEAQ. The CDR3 sequence is 15 residues long. V lost 6 bases to trimming and J lost 1 base, with 12 bases between them.

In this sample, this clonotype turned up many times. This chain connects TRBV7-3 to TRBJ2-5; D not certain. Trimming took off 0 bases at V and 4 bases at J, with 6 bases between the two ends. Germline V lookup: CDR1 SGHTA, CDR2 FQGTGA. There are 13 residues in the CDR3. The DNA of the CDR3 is TGTGCCAGCAGCTTAACGTATCGAGAGACCCAGTACTTC. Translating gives CASSLTYRETQYF.